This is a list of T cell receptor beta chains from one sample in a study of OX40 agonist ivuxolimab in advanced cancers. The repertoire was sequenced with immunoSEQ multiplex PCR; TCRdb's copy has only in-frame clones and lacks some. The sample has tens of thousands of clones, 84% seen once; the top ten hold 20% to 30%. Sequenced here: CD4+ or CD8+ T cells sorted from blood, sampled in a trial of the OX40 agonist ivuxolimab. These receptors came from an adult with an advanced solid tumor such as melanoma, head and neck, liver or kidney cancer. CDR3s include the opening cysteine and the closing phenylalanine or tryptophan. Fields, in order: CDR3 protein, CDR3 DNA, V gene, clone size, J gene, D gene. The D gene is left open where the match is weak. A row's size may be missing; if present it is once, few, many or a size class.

CSVPGVDEQYF,TGCAGCGTACCAGGGGTGGACGAGCAGTACTTC,TRBV29-1,-,TRBJ2-7,-
CASSALGGEGTGELFF,TGTGCCAGCAGTGCCCTCGGGGGGGAGGGCACCGGGGAGCTGTTTTTT,TRBV27,-,TRBJ2-2,TRBD2
CASSFRTSGQETQYF,TGTGCCAGCAGCTTTAGGACTAGCGGACAAGAGACCCAGTACTTC,TRBV7-9,-,TRBJ2-5,TRBD2
CASSSVGGTNEKLFF,TGTGCCAGCAGTTCCGTTGGGGGCACTAATGAAAAACTGTTTTTT,TRBV28,-,TRBJ1-4,-
CASRDLATSTDTQYF,TGTGCCAGCAGGGACCTAGCGACTAGCACAGATACGCAGTATTTT,TRBV28,-,TRBJ2-3,-
CASSEYGQKVNGYTF,TGCGCCAGCAGTGAGTACGGACAGAAGGTTAATGGCTACACCTTC,TRBV10-2,-,TRBJ1-2,-
CASREGQPFLNEQFF,TGTGCCAGCAGAGAGGGACAGCCCTTTCTCAATGAGCAGTTCTTC,TRBV6-5,-,TRBJ2-1,TRBD1
CASSSEVASLNEQFF,TGTGCCAGCAGCTCGGAGGTAGCCTCCCTCAATGAGCAGTTCTTC,TRBV7-9,-,TRBJ2-1,-
CAWSASAVAGTDTQYF,TGTGCCTGGAGTGCCTCCGCGGTAGCGGGCACAGATACGCAGTATTTT,TRBV30,-,TRBJ2-3,-
CASSYGTGEMSYTF,TGCGCCAGCAGCTACGGGACAGGGGAAATGAGCTACACCTTC,TRBV4-1,-,TRBJ1-2,TRBD1
CASSLEGSGANVLTF,TGTGCCAGCAGCTTAGAGGGCTCTGGGGCCAACGTCCTGACTTTC,TRBV11-2,-,TRBJ2-6,-
CASSRVGPGSPQHF,TGTGCCAGCAGTAGGGTGGGCCCAGGTTCGCCCCAGCATTTT,TRBV25-1,medium-sized,TRBJ1-5,-
CASRPTGVETQYF,TGTGCCAGCAGACCAACAGGGGTGGAGACCCAGTACTTC,TRBV28,-,TRBJ2-5,TRBD1
CASSAETGASNQPQHF,TGTGCCAGCAGCGCTGAGACAGGGGCTAGCAATCAGCCCCAGCATTTT,TRBV7-9,once,TRBJ1-5,TRBD1
CASSARTGAPAHEQYF,TGTGCCAGCAGCGCACGAACCGGGGCCCCGGCTCACGAGCAGTACTTC,TRBV11-2,-,TRBJ2-7,-
CASSSQIGETQYF,TGTGCCAGCAGTTCTCAGATAGGAGAGACCCAGTACTTC,TRBV7-6,-,TRBJ2-5,-
CASSSLLGGLGYTF,TGTGCCAGCAGTTCACTCCTAGGAGGGCTCGGCTACACCTTC,TRBV27,-,TRBJ1-2,-
CASSEFGDEAFF,TGTGCCAGCAGTGAATTTGGGGATGAAGCTTTCTTT,TRBV25-1,-,TRBJ1-1,-
CASSESTEQYF,TGCGCCAGCAGTGAGAGTACCGAGCAGTACTTC,TRBV10-1,few,TRBJ2-7,-
CASSSPPRLTEAFF,TGTGCCAGCAGCTCCCCTCCCAGACTCACTGAAGCTTTCTTT,TRBV11-2,once,TRBJ1-1,-
CASSQVTSGRLYEQYF,TGTGCCAGCAGCCAAGTGACTAGCGGGAGATTATACGAGCAGTACTTC,TRBV14,-,TRBJ2-7,TRBD2
CASSLLRGLNEQFF,TGTGCCAGCAGTTTATTGAGAGGGCTCAATGAGCAGTTCTTC,TRBV27,-,TRBJ2-1,-
CASSLQSSGRVYEQFF,TGTGCCAGCAGCCTACAGAGTAGCGGGAGGGTCTATGAGCAGTTCTTC,TRBV11-1,-,TRBJ2-1,TRBD2
CASSVTGGEETQYF,TGTGCCAGCAGCGTTACCGGAGGGGAGGAGACCCAGTACTTC,TRBV9,-,TRBJ2-5,-
CASPRYYF,TGTGCCAGCCCCCGCTACTACTTC,TRBV27,-,TRBJ2-5,-
CASRNYEQYF,TGTGCCAGCAGGAACTACGAGCAGTACTTC,TRBV6-5,-,TRBJ2-7,-
CASKDGTTNTGELFF,TGTGCCAGCAAAGATGGGACTACCAACACCGGGGAGCTGTTTTTT,TRBV7-8,-,TRBJ2-2,TRBD2
CASRDTQYF,TGCGCCAGCAGAGATACGCAGTATTTT,TRBV10-1,-,TRBJ2-3,-
CASSVIRQGGGEQFF,TGTGCCAGCAGTGTAATTAGACAGGGGGGGGGTGAGCAGTTCTTC,TRBV6-1,-,TRBJ2-1,TRBD1
CASSPTSGVVGEQYF,TGTGCCAGCAGTCCGACTAGCGGGGTGGTGGGCGAGCAGTACTTC,TRBV6-5,-,TRBJ2-7,TRBD2
CASSLTSGRAWEQFF,TGTGCCAGCAGCCTGACTAGCGGGAGGGCCTGGGAGCAGTTCTTC,TRBV6-1,-,TRBJ2-1,TRBD2
CASCGLGGVDYEQYF,TGTGCCAGCTGCGGGTTAGGGGGCGTTGACTACGAGCAGTACTTC,TRBV28,-,TRBJ2-7,TRBD1
CASSFHRSYEQYF,TGTGCCAGCAGCTTTCACCGATCGTACGAGCAGTACTTC,TRBV5-5,-,TRBJ2-7,-